This entry lists 16 T cell receptor beta chains sequenced from one sample in a study of human versus mouse CDR3 diversity and MHC coevolution. Only in-frame clones appear in the TCRdb table, and some are missing; sequencing was by immunoSEQ multiplex PCR. Among some 82,000 clones, 85% to 95% were seen once, and the ten largest hold about 1.4%. Specimen: naive CD4+ T cells from blood. Subset indicated: CD45RO-negative CD62L-positive naive CD4 T cells. Receptors were obtained from a person between 25 and 70 years old in good health.

The genes are TRBV7-3 and TRBJ2-2, with 11 bases identical to TRBD2. Germline loops: CDR1 SGHTA, CDR2 FQGTGA. The CDR3 sequence is 18 residues long. The trim removed 5 bases at V and 3 bases at J, leaving 11 bases unmatched. Here the CDR3 DNA reads TGTGCCAGCAGCCCAACTATAGCGGGAGGGCCCGACACCGGGGAGCTGTTTTTT. This encodes CASSPTIAGGPDTGELFF.

V usage is TRBV6-5 and J usage is TRBJ2-7, with 8 bases lining up with TRBD1. Germline CDR1 is MNHEY and CDR2 is SVGAGI. There are 13 residues in the CDR3. Trimming cost V 2 bases and J 7 bases; bases outside gene matches: 4. In nucleotides, the CDR3 is TGTGCCAGCAGTTACGCGCAGGGGGCAGAGCAGTACTTC. Amino acids: CASSYAQGAEQYF.

The rearrangement joins TRBV4-3 to TRBJ2-2; a weak D match, TRBD2 (5 bases). In germline, CDR1 is LGHNA, CDR2 YSLEER. V lost 0 bases to trimming and J lost 0 bases, with 11 bases between them. CDR3 size: 17 residues. The CDR3 spells CASSQDHGGANTGELFF. Here the CDR3 DNA reads TGCGCCAGCAGCCAAGATCATGGAGGAGCGAACACCGGGGAGCTGTTTTTT.

The V call is TRBV6-5, the J call TRBJ2-5; maybe TRBD1 (6 bases). The DNA end lines up better with TRBJ2-7; the J call may be wrong. From germline, CDR1 is MNHEY and CDR2 SVGAGI. This CDR3 contains 16 residues. CDR3: CASSYSTAGESYEQYF. DNA for the CDR3: TGTGCCAGCAGTTACAGTACGGCAGGGGAGTCCTACGAGCAGTACTTC.

V and J are TRBV7-2 and TRBJ2-2, with D perhaps matching TRBD2 (5 bases). V was trimmed by 8 bases and J by 2 bases, leaving 15 bases between them. CDR3 size: 15 residues. Germline V gene sequence: CDR1 SGHTA, CDR2 FQGNSA. The CDR3 DNA sequence: TGTGCCAGCTCCCTAGGACTTTCCAACACCGGGGAGCTGTTTTTT. Translated: CASSLGLSNTGELFF.

Turning to this clone: This same CDR3 is encoded by further DNA sequences in the sample. This sequence joins TRBV5-1 and TRBJ2-5; 9 bases map to TRBD1. CDR3 length: 14 amino acids. Per the germline V gene, CDR1 is SGHRS and CDR2 is YFSETQ. Germline trimming cut 4 bases from V and 1 base from J; bases unmatched to any gene: 2. CDR3 DNA sequence: TGCGCCAGCAGCCCGGGACAGGGCCAAGAGACCCAGTACTTC. Its translation: CASSPGQGQETQYF.

This chain uses TRBV14 with TRBJ2-3; the match to TRBD1 covers 10 bases. The CDR3 covers 15 residues. CDR1 and CDR2 from the germline V gene are SGHDN and FVKESK. V lost 4 bases and J lost 5; bases outside the gene matches: 6. The CDR3: CASSRDRGFRDTQYF. CDR3 coding DNA: TGTGCCAGCAGCCGGGACAGGGGTTTTCGAGATACGCAGTATTTT. The full variable domain, in which reference TRBV14 and TRBJ2-3 provide the parts outside the CDR3, is EAGVTQFPSHSVIEKGQTVTLRCDPISGHDNLYWYRRVMGKEIKFLLHFVKESKQDESGMPNNRFLAERTGGTYSTLKVQPAELEDSGVYFCASSRDRGFRDTQYFGPGTRLTVL.

This clone is a singleton in its sample. V usage is TRBV28 and J usage is TRBJ1-2; D gene ambiguous. The CDR3 loop spans 12 amino acids. The ends were cut back, 2 bases at V and 4 bases at J, with 5 bases in the middle. Germline lookup yields CDR1 MDHEN and CDR2 SYDVKM. Here the CDR3 DNA reads TGTGCCAGCAGTTTACAATCCTATGGCTACACCTTC. It yields the protein CASSLQSYGYTF.

This chain's CDR3 is CASSSIRTGKNQPQHF. For the CDR3, the DNA is TGTGCCAGCAGTTCTATAAGGACGGGAAAGAATCAGCCCCAGCATTTT. V gene TRBV27 combines with J gene TRBJ1-5; no reliable D call. This CDR3 spans 16 amino acids. Germline CDR1 is MNHEY and CDR2 is SMNVEV (reference sequence). Trimming pared 4 bases from V and 4 bases from J, leaving 17 bases between.

This chain connects TRBV5-1 to TRBJ1-3; 10 bases are a match to TRBD1. The junction had 13 bases not matched to a gene; V was cut back by 4 bases and J by 0 bases. The CDR3 sequence is 19 residues long. Looked up from germline, CDR1 is SGHRS and CDR2 is YFSETQ. The CDR3 reads CASSGGQGLTKGSGNTIYF. CDR3 coding DNA: TGCGCCAGCAGCGGGGGACAGGGGTTAACGAAGGGCTCTGGAAACACCATATATTTT.

The chain has TRBV10-3 and TRBJ2-7; TRBD1 might be the D (6 bases). Trimming pared 5 bases from V and 3 bases from J, leaving 14 bases between. Germline loops: CDR1 ENHRY, CDR2 SYGVKD. There are 14 residues in the CDR3. The CDR3, as DNA: TGTGCCATCAGTACGAACAGGGTTAGCTACGAGCAGTACTTC. Translation: CAISTNRVSYEQYF.

The rearrangement uses TRBV12-5 and TRBJ1-1; D is unclear. The CDR3 has 16 residues. V shed 0 bases and J shed 0 bases, with 11 bases lying between them. CDR1 and CDR2 from the germline V gene are LGHNT and FRNRAP. The CDR3 DNA follows: TGTGCTAGTGGTTTGGTGGTTACTGGAGTGAACACTGAAGCTTTCTTT. Protein sequence: CASGLVVTGVNTEAFF.

The J gene is TRBJ2-3, the V gene TRBV4-1; TRBD2 matches 10 bases. The CDR3 has 15 residues. Trimming removed 5 bases from V and 4 bases from J; junction bases left unmatched: 6. CDR1 and CDR2 from the germline V gene are MGHRA and YSYEKL. As DNA, the CDR3 is TGCGCCAGCAGCAAAGGACTAGCGGACGCAGATACGCAGTATTTT. This sequence encodes CASSKGLADADTQYF.

A single count supports this clone. The J gene is TRBJ1-2, the V gene TRBV19; maybe TRBD1 (6 bases). The CDR3 has 15 residues. CDR1 is LNHDA, CDR2 SQIVND, per germline (reference sequence). V shed 3 bases and J shed 4 bases, with 15 bases lying between them. The CDR3 spells CASSIPTGSGYGYTF. CDR3 in DNA: TGTGCCAGTAGTATTCCTACAGGGTCGGGCTATGGCTACACCTTC.

The chain employs TRBV11-2 and TRBJ2-5, with 9 bases aligning to TRBD2. Germline-derived CDR1 and CDR2 are SGHAT and FQNNGV. V gave up 2 bases and J gave up 5 bases; unmatched junction bases: 15. The CDR3 contains 18 residues. CDR3 residues: CASSLTGLALRFGETQYF. The CDR3, as DNA: TGTGCCAGCAGCTTAACGGGACTAGCCCTCCGGTTCGGGGAGACCCAGTACTTC.

The rearrangement links TRBV5-1 to TRBJ2-3, with D possibly TRBD2 on 6 matching bases. Germline CDR1 SGHRS, CDR2 YFSETQ. The CDR3 length is 15 residues. Between the trimmed V and J ends, which lost 4 bases and 0 bases, there was a span of 12 bases. In DNA form, the CDR3 reads TGCGCCAGCAGCGAACAAGCGGGCAGCACAGATACGCAGTATTTT. Translating gives CASSEQAGSTDTQYF.